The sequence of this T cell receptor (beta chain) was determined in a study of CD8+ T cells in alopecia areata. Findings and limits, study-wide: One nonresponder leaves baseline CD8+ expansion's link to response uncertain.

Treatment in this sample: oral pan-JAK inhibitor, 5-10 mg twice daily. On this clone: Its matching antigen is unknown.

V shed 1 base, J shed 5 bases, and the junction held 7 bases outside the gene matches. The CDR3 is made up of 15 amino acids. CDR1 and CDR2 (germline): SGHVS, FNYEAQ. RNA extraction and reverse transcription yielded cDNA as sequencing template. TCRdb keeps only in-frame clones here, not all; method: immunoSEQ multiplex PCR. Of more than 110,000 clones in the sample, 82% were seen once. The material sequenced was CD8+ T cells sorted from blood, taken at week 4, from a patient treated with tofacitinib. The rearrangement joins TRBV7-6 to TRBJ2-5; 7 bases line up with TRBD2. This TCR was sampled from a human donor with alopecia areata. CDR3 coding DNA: TGTGCCAGCAGCTTAGAGGCTGGGAGGGTGGAGACCCAGTACTTC. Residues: CASSLEAGRVETQYF.